The present TCR beta chain was sequenced within a study of identical twins. Study-wide points: Out-of-frame sharing of TCR alpha in monozygotic twins was underestimated by models.

The CDR3 sequence is 15 residues long. The V and J ends lost 4 bases and 5 bases, in that order; junction bases with no gene match: 8. Germline V lookup: CDR1 SGHDT, CDR2 YYEEEE. As regards this clonotype: What it recognizes is unknown.

TCRdb used MiXCR to reprocess the 5' RACE reads, holding one entry per CDR3 protein. The data contain more than 400,000 distinct CDR3 sequences, around 15% of them singletons. These data were also filed under a second study, of yellow fever vaccine responses in identical twins.

The sequencing sample was made of CD4+ T cells sorted from blood. V gene TRBV5-6 combines with J gene TRBJ2-2, with 7 bases that match TRBD1. This receptor was obtained from a woman aged 18-29 years in good health. The CDR3 loop is CASSRRGQVTGELFF. In nucleotides, the CDR3 is TGTGCCAGCAGCCGTAGGGGGCAGGTGACCGGGGAGCTGTTTTTT.